The 14 T cell receptor beta chains below all came from one sample that was sequenced in a study of cytomegalovirus exposure and HLA in healthy donors. Produced via immunoSEQ multiplex PCR; TCRdb's table is partial and in-frame only. The sample has 140,000 to 150,000 clones, about 94% seen once; the top ten hold less than 2%. Sequencing was carried out using PBMCs. These receptors came from a man between 18 and 29 years old in good health and CMV-seropositive.

The CDR3 DNA reads TGTGCCAGCCTACTCTTAGCGGGAGTTGGTGAGCAGTTCTTC. The encoded protein is CASLLLAGVGEQFF. The chain combines TRBV7-8 with TRBJ2-1; TRBD2 matches at 9 bases. Per germline, CDR1 SGHVS and CDR2 FQNEAQ. The CDR3 is 14 amino acids. V shed 8 bases, J shed 9 bases, and the junction held 11 bases outside the gene matches.

The chain recombines TRBV7-9 with TRBJ2-5; 7 bases align to TRBD1. Losses at the gene ends were 1 base for V and 1 base for J; bases not matched to a gene: 3. CDR3 length: 15 residues. Germline CDR1 is SEHNR and CDR2 is FQNEAQ (reference sequence). The CDR3 loop reads CASSLGHRGQETQYF. The CDR3 nucleotides read TGTGCCAGCAGCTTAGGACACAGGGGCCAAGAGACCCAGTACTTC.

The chain employs TRBV7-3 and TRBJ2-2; weak D call: TRBD2 (6 bases). The CDR3 consists of 17 residues. The V and J ends lost 3 bases and 2 bases respectively, with 16 bases between them. Germline CDR1 is SGHTA and CDR2 is FQGTGA. CDR3 loop: CASSLGPGLTNTGELFF. CDR3 in DNA: TGTGCCAGCAGCTTGGGTCCGGGACTGACCAACACCGGGGAGCTGTTTTTT.

This chain connects TRBV28 to TRBJ1-2; 8 bases are a match to TRBD1. V shed 9 bases, J shed 4 bases, and the junction held 10 bases outside the gene matches. Per the germline V gene, CDR1 is MDHEN and CDR2 is SYDVKM. The CDR3 extends over 14 amino acids. Here the CDR3 reads CASQTDRGIYGYTF. The CDR3 DNA follows: TGTGCCAGTCAAACCGACAGGGGTATCTATGGCTACACCTTC.

V and J are TRBV6-6 and TRBJ2-5; D might be TRBD1 (6 bases). V was cut by 0 bases and J by 2 bases, with 13 bases left in between. The CDR3 contains 16 residues. CDR1 and CDR2 from the germline V gene are MNHNY and SVGAGI (reference sequence). The CDR3 DNA follows: TGTGCCAGCAGTTACTCGAAGTCAGGGGATCAAGAGACCCAGTACTTC. Residues: CASSYSKSGDQETQYF.

The rearrangement uses TRBV9 and TRBJ2-1, with 10 bases fitting TRBD2. The CDR3 is 16 residues long. With 4 bases clipped from V and 5 bases from J, the junction kept 9 bases outside the gene matches. CDR1 is SGDLS and CDR2 is YYNGEE in the germline V gene. The CDR3 bases are TGTGCCAGCAGCACCGAGGGGACTAGCGTAAACAATGAGCAGTTCTTC. Translated, it gives CASSTEGTSVNNEQFF.

There are many counts of this clone. The chain employs TRBV28 and TRBJ2-4; the match to TRBD1 covers 7 bases. The germline V gene has CDR1 MDHEN and CDR2 SYDVKM. V lost 3 bases to trimming and J lost 5 bases; unmatched junction nucleotides: 1. CDR3 length: 13 amino acids. The CDR3 coding sequence is TGTGCCAGCAGTTTGCAGGGGGAAAACATTCAGTACTTC. Its translation: CASSLQGENIQYF.

V and J are TRBV27 and TRBJ2-2; no firm D call. With 8 bases removed from V and 8 bases from J, the gap between germline ends came to 12 bases. This CDR3 contains 12 residues. Germline values: CDR1 MNHEY, CDR2 SMNVEV (reference sequence). The CDR3 sequence: CASSPLDGELFF. The CDR3 coding sequence is TGTGCCAGCTCTCCGCTAGATGGGGAGCTGTTTTTT.

This chain uses TRBV7-2 with TRBJ1-2, with D maybe TRBD1 (6 bases). V was clipped by 4 bases and J by 4 bases, with 10 bases between them. CDR1 and CDR2 (germline): SGHTA, FQGNSA. The CDR3 is 13 residues long. DNA of the CDR3: TGTGCCAGCAGCTCGGACAGCACCTATGGCTACACCTTC. Its translation: CASSSDSTYGYTF. Full variable domain (missing parts from reference TRBV7-2 and TRBJ1-2): GAGVSQSPSNKVTEKGKDVELRCDPISGHTALYWYRQSLGQGLEFLIYFQGNSAPDKSGLPSDRFSAERTGGSVSTLTIQRTQQEDSAVYLCASSSDSTYGYTFGSGTRLTVV.

The V call is TRBV2, the J call TRBJ2-3; no firm D call. CDR1 and CDR2 from the germline V gene are SNHLY and FYNNEI. Trimming took 3 bases from V and 0 from J, leaving 10 bases between them. The CDR3 consists of 15 residues. The CDR3 nucleotides read TGTGCCAGCAGTGACCCGGGTTCTAGCACAGATACGCAGTATTTT. Its translation: CASSDPGSSTDTQYF.

V gene TRBV5-4 combines with J gene TRBJ1-5, with D perhaps TRBD1 (6 bases). The ends were cut back, 2 bases at V and 5 bases at J, with 11 bases in the middle. The germline gives CDR1 SGHNT, CDR2 YYREEE (reference sequence). This CDR3 spans 14 amino acids. The CDR3 protein is CASSFGAGDQPQHF. CDR3 sequence (DNA): TGTGCCAGCAGCTTCGGGGCAGGGGATCAGCCCCAGCATTTT.

This clone came up once. The rearrangement uses TRBV14 and TRBJ2-3; 10 bases align to TRBD2. Unmatched junction bases numbered 14, after V lost 0 bases and J lost 2 bases. The germline gives CDR1 SGHDN, CDR2 FVKESK. This CDR3 region has 20 residues. CDR3 protein: CASSQDIASGGAPFTDTQYF. CDR3 DNA: TGTGCCAGCAGCCAAGATATCGCTAGCGGGGGCGCGCCGTTCACAGATACGCAGTATTTT.

The chain links TRBV30 to TRBJ2-7, with D perhaps TRBD1 (6 bases). V was cut by 1 base and J by 4 bases, with 11 bases left in between. This CDR3 spans 13 amino acids. Germline lookup yields CDR1 GTSNPN and CDR2 SVGIG (reference sequence). CDR3 in amino acids: CAWSGDIGYEQYF. CDR3 bases: TGTGCCTGGAGTGGGGACATAGGGTACGAGCAGTACTTC. The full variable domain, completed using reference TRBV30 and TRBJ2-7, is SQTIHQWPATLVQPVGSPLSLECTVEGTSNPNLYWYRQAAGRGLQLLFYSVGIGQISSEVPQNLSASRPQDRQFILSSKKLLLSDSGFYLCAWSGDIGYEQYFGPGTRLTVT.

V and J are TRBV2 and TRBJ2-6; TRBD1 is a possible D gene (6 bases). V lost 5 bases and J 0 bases, leaving 8 bases between the germline ends. The V gene's germline CDR1 is SNHLY and CDR2 FYNNEI. This CDR3 is built from 15 residues. The CDR3 spells CASSSDSSGANVLTF. DNA for the CDR3: TGTGCCAGCAGTTCGGACAGCTCTGGGGCCAACGTCCTGACTTTC.